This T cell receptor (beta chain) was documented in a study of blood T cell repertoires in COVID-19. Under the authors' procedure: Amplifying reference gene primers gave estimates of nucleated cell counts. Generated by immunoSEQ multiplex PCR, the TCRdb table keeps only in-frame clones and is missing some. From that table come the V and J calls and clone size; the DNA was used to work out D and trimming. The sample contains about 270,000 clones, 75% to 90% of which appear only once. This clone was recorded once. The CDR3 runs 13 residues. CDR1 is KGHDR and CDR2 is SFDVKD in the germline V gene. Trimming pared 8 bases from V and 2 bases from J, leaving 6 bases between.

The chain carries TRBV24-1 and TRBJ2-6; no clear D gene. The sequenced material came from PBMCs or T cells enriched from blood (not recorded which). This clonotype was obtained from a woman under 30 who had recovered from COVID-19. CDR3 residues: CATMAPGANVLTF. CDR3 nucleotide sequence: TGTGCCACCATGGCTCCTGGGGCCAACGTCCTGACTTTC.